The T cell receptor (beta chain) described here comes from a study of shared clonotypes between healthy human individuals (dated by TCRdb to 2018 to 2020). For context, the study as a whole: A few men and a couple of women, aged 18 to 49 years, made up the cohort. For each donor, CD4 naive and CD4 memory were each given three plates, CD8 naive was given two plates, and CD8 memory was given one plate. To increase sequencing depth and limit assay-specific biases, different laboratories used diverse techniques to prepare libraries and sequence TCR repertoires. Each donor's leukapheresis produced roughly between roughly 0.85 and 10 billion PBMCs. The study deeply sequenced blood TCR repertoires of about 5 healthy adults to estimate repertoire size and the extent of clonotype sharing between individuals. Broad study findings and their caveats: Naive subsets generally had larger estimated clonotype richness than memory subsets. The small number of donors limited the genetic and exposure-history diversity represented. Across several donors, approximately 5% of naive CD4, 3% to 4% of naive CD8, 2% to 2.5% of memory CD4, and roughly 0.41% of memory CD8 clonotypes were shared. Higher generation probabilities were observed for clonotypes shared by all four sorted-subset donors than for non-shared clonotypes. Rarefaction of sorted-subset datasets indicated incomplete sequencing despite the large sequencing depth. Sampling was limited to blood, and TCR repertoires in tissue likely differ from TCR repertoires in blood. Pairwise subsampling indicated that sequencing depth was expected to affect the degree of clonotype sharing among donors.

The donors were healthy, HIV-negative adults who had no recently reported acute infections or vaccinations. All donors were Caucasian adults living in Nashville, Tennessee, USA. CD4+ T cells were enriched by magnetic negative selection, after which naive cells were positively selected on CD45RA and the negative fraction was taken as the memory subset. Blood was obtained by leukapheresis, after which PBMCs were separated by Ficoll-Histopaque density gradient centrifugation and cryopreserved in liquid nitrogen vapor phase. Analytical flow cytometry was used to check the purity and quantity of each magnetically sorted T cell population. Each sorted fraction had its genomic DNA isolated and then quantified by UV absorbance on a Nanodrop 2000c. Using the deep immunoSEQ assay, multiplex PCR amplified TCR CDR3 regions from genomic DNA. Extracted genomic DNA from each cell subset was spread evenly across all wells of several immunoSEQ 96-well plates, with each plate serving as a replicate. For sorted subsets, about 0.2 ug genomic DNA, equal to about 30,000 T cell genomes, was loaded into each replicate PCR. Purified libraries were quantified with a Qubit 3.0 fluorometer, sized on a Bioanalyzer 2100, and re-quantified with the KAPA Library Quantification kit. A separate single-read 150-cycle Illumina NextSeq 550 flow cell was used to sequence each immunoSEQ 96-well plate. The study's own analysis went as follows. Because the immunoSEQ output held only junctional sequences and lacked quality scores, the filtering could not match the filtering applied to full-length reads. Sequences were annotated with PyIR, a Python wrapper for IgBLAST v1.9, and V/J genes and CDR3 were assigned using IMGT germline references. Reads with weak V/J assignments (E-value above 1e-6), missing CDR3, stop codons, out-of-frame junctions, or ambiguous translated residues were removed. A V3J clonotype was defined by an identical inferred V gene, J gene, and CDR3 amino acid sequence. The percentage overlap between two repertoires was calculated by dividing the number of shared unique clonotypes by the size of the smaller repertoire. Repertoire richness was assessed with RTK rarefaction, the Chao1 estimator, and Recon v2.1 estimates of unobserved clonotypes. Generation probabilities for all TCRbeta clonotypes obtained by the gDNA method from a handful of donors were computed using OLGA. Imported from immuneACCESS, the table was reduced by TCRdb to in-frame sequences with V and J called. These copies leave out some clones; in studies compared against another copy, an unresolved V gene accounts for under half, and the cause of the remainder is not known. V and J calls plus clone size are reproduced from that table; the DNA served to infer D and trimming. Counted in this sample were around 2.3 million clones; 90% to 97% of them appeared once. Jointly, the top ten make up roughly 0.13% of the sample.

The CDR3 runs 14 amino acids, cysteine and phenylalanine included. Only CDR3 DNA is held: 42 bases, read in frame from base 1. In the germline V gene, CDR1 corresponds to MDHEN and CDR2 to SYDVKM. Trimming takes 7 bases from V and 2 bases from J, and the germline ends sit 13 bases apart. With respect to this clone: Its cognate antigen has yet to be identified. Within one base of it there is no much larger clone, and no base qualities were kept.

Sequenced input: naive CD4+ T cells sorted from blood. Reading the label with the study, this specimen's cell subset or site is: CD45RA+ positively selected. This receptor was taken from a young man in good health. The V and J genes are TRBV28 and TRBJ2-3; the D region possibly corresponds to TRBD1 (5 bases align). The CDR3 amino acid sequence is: CASTVDRITDTQYF. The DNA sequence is TGTGCCAGCACCGTCGACAGAATCACAGATACGCAGTATTTT.